The source of this T cell receptor (beta chain) is a study of vaccination and CD4 T cells after COVID-19. The wider study: Post-vaccine sample collection happened at a median of 72 days after dose two, ranging 14 to 241. Stimulation of cells relied on overlapping spike peptides derived from SARS-CoV-2, HCoV-NL63, HCoV-OC43 and HCoV-229E. Whole-study findings and limits: Spike mono-reactive clones accounted for 304 of the 307 vaccine-specific clones found in convalescent patients.

Per germline, CDR1 LNHDA and CDR2 SQIVND (reference sequence). The CDR3 runs to 16 residues. V was shortened by 3 bases and J by 1 base, with 13 bases between the two germline ends. Sequencing of cultured CD4+ T cell DNA used the Oncomine TCR Beta short-read assay. MiXCR was run by TCRdb on the PCR reads, yielding one entry per CDR3 protein. The sample lists approximately 24,000 distinct CDR3 sequences, over 25% seen once, with less than 9% in the top ten. As to time point: late sampling 161 to 241 days after vaccination in a few convalescent patients. This sample's treatment: roughly 11-day PBMC culture with coronavirus spike peptide pools or control peptides (ViraFEST assay). Cell culture was performed with two million PBMCs per well in the presence of approximately 9.8 IU/ml IL-2 and 10 ug/ml peptide pools. Concerning this clonotype: What it binds is unknown.

This specimen consisted of CD4+ T cells from blood, cultured in vitro, obtained about 7 months after SARS-CoV-2 vaccination. The chain uses TRBV19 and TRBJ1-5; maybe TRBD1 (6 bases). The sequence was collected from a human donor who had recovered from COVID-19. The CDR3 DNA is TGTGCCAGTAGTATTATCAGGGGTGTAAGCAATCAGCCCCAGCATTTT. Its translation: CASSIIRGVSNQPQHF. Full variable domain (outside the CDR3, taken from reference TRBV19 and TRBJ1-5): DGGITQSPKYLFRKEGQNVTLSCEQNLNHDAMYWYRQDPGQGLRLIYYSQIVNDFQKGDIAEGYSVSREKKESFPLTVTSAQKNPTAFYLCASSIIRGVSNQPQHFGDGTRLSIL.